The T cell receptor (beta chain) described here comes from a study of blood T cell repertoires in COVID-19. Study-level information: The United States, Italy and Spain provided the acute and convalescent COVID-19 samples. The cDNA or gDNA used as material had been derived from T cells, B-cell-depleted T cells, or PBMCs.

Original processing methods: Amplifying reference gene primers gave estimates of nucleated cell counts. The repertoire was sequenced with immunoSEQ multiplex PCR; TCRdb's copy has only in-frame clones and lacks some. V, J and clone size are those of that table, while D and trimming were read from the DNA. The repertoire holds 15,000 to 20,000 clones, with roughly 93% as singletons. The sequencing sample was made of peripheral blood. The sequence was obtained from a human donor in a cohort sampled during active COVID-19.

The CDR3 coding sequence is TGTGCCAGCAAGACAGGGGCGGAGGGCACAGATACGCAGTATTTT. Its translation: CASKTGAEGTDTQYF. The V and J genes are TRBV28 and TRBJ2-3; 8 nucleotides line up with TRBD1. Germline lookup yields CDR1 MDHEN and CDR2 SYDVKM. This CDR3 contains 15 residues. Trimming at V came to 7 bases and at J to 1 base, leaving 7 bases not matched to a gene.